The clone carrying this TCR beta chain was seen many times. Libraries of TCR beta came from iRepertoire HTBI primers plus Arm-PCR of CDR3 regions. TCRdb re-called the multiplex PCR reads with MiXCR, one entry per CDR3 protein. The data contain 350,000 to 500,000 distinct CDR3 sequences, around 23% of them singletons. CDR3 size: 11 residues. The V end lost 4 bases, the J end lost 10 bases, and 5 bases lay between the germline ends. The V gene's germline CDR1 is LNHNV and CDR2 YYDKDF (reference sequence). Time point noted: persistent/refractory GD, antithyroid drugs over 5 years with positive TRAb. The TCR library was made from RNA extracted from PBMCs. The sample belongs to a study of regulatory T cells in long-lasting Graves disease.

Sequencing used peripheral blood mononuclear cells (PBMCs), obtained when the disease was refractory, from a patient treated with antithyroid drugs. The chain joins TRBV15 to TRBJ1-6; no reliable D call. This TCR derives from a female donor with Graves disease. CDR3 bases: TGTGCCACCAGCATGGACTCACCCCTCCACTTT. Amino acid sequence: CATSMDSPLHF.